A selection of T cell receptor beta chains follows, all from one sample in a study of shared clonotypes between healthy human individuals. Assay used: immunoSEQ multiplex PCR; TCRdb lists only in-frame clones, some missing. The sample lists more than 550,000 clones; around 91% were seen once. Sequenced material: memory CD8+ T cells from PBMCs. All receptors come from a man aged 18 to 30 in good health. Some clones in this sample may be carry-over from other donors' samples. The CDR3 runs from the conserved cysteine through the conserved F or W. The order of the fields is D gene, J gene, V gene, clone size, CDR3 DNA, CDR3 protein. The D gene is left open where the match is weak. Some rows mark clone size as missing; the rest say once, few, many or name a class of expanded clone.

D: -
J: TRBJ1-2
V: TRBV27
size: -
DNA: TGTGCCAGCAGTTCAATAACAGGAAACCATGGCTACACCTTC
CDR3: CASSSITGNHGYTF

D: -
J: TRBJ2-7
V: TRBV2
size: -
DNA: TGTGCCAGCAGTGAAGGGCCAATCTACGAGCAGTACTTC
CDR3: CASSEGPIYEQYF

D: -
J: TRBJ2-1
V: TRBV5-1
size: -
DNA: TGCGCCAGCAGCTTCGGCGCCAAGACGGTCAATGAGCAGTTCTTC
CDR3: CASSFGAKTVNEQFF

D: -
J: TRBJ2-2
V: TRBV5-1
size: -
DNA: TGCGCCAGCAGCTTGCATGTCAGGGGCACCGGGGAGCTGTTTTTT
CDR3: CASSLHVRGTGELFF

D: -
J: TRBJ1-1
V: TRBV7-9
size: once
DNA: TGTGCCAGCAGCTTGGTGGAGGGGGGTGTCACTGAAGCTTTCTTT
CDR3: CASSLVEGGVTEAFF

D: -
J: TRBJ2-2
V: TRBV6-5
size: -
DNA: TGTGCCAGCAGCCCCGTTGGCGCCGGGGAGCTGTTTTTT
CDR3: CASSPVGAGELFF

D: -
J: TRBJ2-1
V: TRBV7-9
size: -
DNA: TGTGCCAGCAGCTTACGTAGGGGCCAGGAGAATGAGCAGTTCTTC
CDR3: CASSLRRGQENEQFF

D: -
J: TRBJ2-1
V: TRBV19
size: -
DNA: TGTGCCAGTACCGAGGGGAGGACAGGATTCGCGACGCTCTACAATGAGCAGTTCTTC
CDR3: CASTEGRTGFATLYNEQFF

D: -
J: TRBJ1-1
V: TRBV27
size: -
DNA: TGTGCCAGCAGTTTATCGAGAGGGGCTCCACTAGAAACTTTCTTT
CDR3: CASSLSRGAPLETFF

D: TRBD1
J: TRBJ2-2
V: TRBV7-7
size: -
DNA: TGTGCCAGCAGCCCAAAGATCAAGACAGGGGGCGCGGCCGGGGAGCTGTTTTTT
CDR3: CASSPKIKTGGAAGELFF

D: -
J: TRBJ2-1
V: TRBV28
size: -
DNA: TGTGCCAGCAGCTACAACCTCCGGGACCGCACCTACAATGAGCAGTTCTTC
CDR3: CASSYNLRDRTYNEQFF

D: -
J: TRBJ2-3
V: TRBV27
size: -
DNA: TGTGCCAGCAGCCCCTTCCAGGCAGATACGCAGTATTTT
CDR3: CASSPFQADTQYF

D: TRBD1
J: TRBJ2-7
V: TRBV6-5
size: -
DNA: TGTGCCAGCAGACCCAGGACAGGCAGCTACGAGCAGTACTTC
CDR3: CASRPRTGSYEQYF

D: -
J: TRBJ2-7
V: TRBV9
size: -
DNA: TGTGCCAGCAGCCCAAGCTGGTGGGCTTACGAGCAGTACTTC
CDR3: CASSPSWWAYEQYF

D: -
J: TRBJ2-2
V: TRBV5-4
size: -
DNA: TGTGCCAGCAGCTACCCGGGGGGATTGGGGGCCGACACCGGGGAGCTGTTTTTT
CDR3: CASSYPGGLGADTGELFF

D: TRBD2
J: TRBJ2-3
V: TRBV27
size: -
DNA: TGTGCCAGCAGCCGAGGGAGGACGGGAGGGCGCACAGATACGCAGTATTTT
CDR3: CASSRGRTGGRTDTQYF

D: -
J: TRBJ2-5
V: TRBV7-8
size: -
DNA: TGTGCCAGCAGCCGAAGGGAGACCCAGTACTTC
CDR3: CASSRRETQYF

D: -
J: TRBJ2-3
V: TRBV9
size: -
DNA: TGTGCCAGCAGCGCCGCCACAGATACGCAGTATTTT
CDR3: CASSAATDTQYF

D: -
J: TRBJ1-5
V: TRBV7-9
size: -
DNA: TGTGCCAGCAGCTGGGGGGATCAGCCCCAGCATTTT
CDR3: CASSWGDQPQHF

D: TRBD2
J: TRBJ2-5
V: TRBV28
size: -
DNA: TGTGCCAGCAGCCAGGGACTAGCGGCGCGCCAAGAGACCCAGTACTTC
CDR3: CASSQGLAARQETQYF

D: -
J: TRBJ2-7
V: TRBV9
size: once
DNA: TGTGCCAGCAGCGGAGGGGACACGTACTACGAGCAGTACTTC
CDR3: CASSGGDTYYEQYF

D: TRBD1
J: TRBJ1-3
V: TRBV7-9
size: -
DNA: TGTGCCAGCAGCCCCCGGACAGGGTACCGAAACACCATATATTTT
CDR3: CASSPRTGYRNTIYF

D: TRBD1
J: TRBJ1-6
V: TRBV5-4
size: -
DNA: TGTGCCAGCAGCCCCCCGACAGGGAAGGCTTCACCCCTCCACTTT
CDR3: CASSPPTGKASPLHF

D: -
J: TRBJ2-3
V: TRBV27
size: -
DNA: TGTGCCAGCACCGCTGTGAATACGCAGTATTTT
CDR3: CASTAVNTQYF

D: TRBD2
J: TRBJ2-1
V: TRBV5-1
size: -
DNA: TGCGCCAGCAGCGGCCGACTAGCGGGTACCTACAATGAGCAGTTCTTC
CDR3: CASSGRLAGTYNEQFF

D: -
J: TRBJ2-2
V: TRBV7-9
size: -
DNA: TGTGCCAGCAGCTTAGGTGTGGGGGAGCTGTTTTTT
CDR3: CASSLGVGELFF

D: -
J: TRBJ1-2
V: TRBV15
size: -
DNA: TGTGCCACCAGCAGTTTATATGGCTACACCTTC
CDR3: CATSSLYGYTF

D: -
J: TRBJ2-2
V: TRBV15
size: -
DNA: TGTGCCACCAGCTATATTCCGAACACCGGGGAGCTGTTTTTT
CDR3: CATSYIPNTGELFF

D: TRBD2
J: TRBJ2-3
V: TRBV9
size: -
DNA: TGTGCCAGCAGCGTAGAACTAGCGGGAGGAGATGGTACGCAGTATTTT
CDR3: CASSVELAGGDGTQYF

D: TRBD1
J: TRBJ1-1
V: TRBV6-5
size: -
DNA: TGTGCCAGCAGTTACTCCGGGACAGAGAACACTGAAGCTTTCTTT
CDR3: CASSYSGTENTEAFF

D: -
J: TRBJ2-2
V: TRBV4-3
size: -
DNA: TGCGCCAGCAGCCAATACCCTGACAGGGAGGTCCCCGGGGAGCTGTTTTTT
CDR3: CASSQYPDREVPGELFF

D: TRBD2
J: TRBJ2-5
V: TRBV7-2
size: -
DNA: TGTGCCAGCAGCCAACGGGAGGGGTCCTTGGAGACCCAGTACTTC
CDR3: CASSQREGSLETQYF

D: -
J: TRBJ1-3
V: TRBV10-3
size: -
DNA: TGTGCCATCACTATTGACAGCTGGGGAGGAAACACCATATATTTT
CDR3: CAITIDSWGGNTIYF

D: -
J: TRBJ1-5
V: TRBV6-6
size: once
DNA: TGTGCCAGCAGTTACTTAGTTACTGGGGTGCCCCAGCATTTT
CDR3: CASSYLVTGVPQHF

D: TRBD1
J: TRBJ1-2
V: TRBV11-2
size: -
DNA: TGTGCCACCCACTTTATCAGGGGGCGCGACTATGGCTACACCTTC
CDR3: CATHFIRGRDYGYTF

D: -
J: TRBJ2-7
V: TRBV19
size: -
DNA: TGTGCCACCACCGGGACTGCCTACGAGCAGTACTTC
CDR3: CATTGTAYEQYF

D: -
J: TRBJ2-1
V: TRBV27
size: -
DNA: TGTGCCAGCAGTTTGAACAGGGCGGCGGATGAGCAGTTCTTC
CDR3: CASSLNRAADEQFF

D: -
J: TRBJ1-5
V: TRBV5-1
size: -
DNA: TGCGCCAGCAGCCCGAACCCGCGATCGGCGCCCCAGCATTTT
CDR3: CASSPNPRSAPQHF

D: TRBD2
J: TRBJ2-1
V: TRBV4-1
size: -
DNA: TGCGCCAGCAGACCCTTTAGCGGGAGCTCCTACAATGAGCAGTTCTTC
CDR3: CASRPFSGSSYNEQFF

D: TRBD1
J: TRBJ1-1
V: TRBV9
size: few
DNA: TGTGCCAGCAGCGTAGGGGCAGGGGGTGAAGCTTTCTTT
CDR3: CASSVGAGGEAFF

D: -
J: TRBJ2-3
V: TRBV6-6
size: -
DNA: TGTGCCAGCAGTAGATCGACTAGGGCTAAAGATACGCAGTATTTT
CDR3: CASSRSTRAKDTQYF

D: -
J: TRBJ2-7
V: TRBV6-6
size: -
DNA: TGTGCCAGCAGTTACGCCCTAGGCGTCTCCTACGAGCAGTACTTC
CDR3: CASSYALGVSYEQYF

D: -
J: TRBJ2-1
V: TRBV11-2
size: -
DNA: TGTGCCAGCAGCTTAGATTCGGTGTGGTCCCTAATATCGTACAATGAGCAGTTCTTC
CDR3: CASSLDSVWSLISYNEQFF

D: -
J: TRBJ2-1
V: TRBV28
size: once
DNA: TGTGCCAGCAGTTTTACAAACGGCAATAGTGAGCAGTTCTTC
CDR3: CASSFTNGNSEQFF

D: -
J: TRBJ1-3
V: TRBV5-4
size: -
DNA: TGTGCCAGCAGCTCCCGGGCATTAGGAAACACCATATATTTT
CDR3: CASSSRALGNTIYF

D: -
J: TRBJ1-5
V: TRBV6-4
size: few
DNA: TGTGCCAGCAGCAGGGACGGGAATCAGCCCCAGCATTTT
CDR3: CASSRDGNQPQHF

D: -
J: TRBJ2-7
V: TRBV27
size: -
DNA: TGTGCCAGCAGTTCTATAAAGGGAGAAAGGAACGAGCAGTACTTC
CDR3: CASSSIKGERNEQYF

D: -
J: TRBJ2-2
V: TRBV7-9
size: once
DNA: TGTGCCAGCAGCTCGTTAGCCGGGAGCCTTCTGGGCACCGGGGAGCTGTTTTTT
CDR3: CASSSLAGSLLGTGELFF

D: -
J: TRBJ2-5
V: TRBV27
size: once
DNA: TGTGCCAGCAGTTTACAAGTTCAGGGGCGAGAGACCCAGTACTTC
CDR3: CASSLQVQGRETQYF